This T cell receptor (beta chain) was found in a study of blood T cell repertoires in COVID-19 (dated by TCRdb to 2019 to 2021). With respect to the entire study: Collaborator samples came from the United States, Italy and Spain and covered acute and convalescent phases of COVID-19. The material from the prospective study consisted of cDNA or gDNA derived from T cells, B-cell-depleted T cells, or PBMCs. Subjects who had been exposed to COVID-19, were actively infected with it, or had recovered from it provided the deeply sampled blood TCRbeta repertoires that made up the dataset. The repertoires were released in a freely available public database intended as a resource for research on the immune response to SARS-CoV-2. The samples were drawn from the first 160 participants of the ongoing ImmuneRACE study and from 1,200 or so subjects provided by 6 global collaborators. The sample metadata nearly always contained a de-identified subject ID, COVID-19 status, age in years and sex. Where available, HLA class I and class II types were obtained from metadata supplied by the sample provider rather than from assay-based typing. Findings and caveats that apply to the study as a whole: The amount of clinical and demographic metadata varied by source and participant and was provided uncurated.

TCRbeta CDR3 regions were amplified from genomic DNA using the immunoSEQ Assay, a bias-controlled multiplex PCR. As for how the authors treated the data: Nucleated cell counts per sample were estimated from amplification of reference gene primers within the assay. Sequence reads were collapsed and filtered to measure the absolute abundance of every unique TCRbeta CDR3 rearrangement. For each sample, productive Simpson clonality was calculated as the square root of Simpson's diversity index over productive rearrangements. The source is immuneACCESS, and TCRdb retained only in-frame sequences with V and J called. Part of the clones is not carried over; for the studies checked, unresolved V genes explain less than half of this, and the remainder is unexplained. From that table come the V and J calls and clone size; the DNA was used to work out D and trimming. The sample table contains roughly 200,000 clones; only one count was recorded for approximately 88% of them. Roughly 4.2% of the sample is in the top ten clones.

The collaborating institutions used their own protocols to collect whole blood in K2EDTA tubes. For TCRbeta analysis, collaborator samples were shipped as frozen whole blood, as isolated PBMCs, or as DNA extracted from either sample type. With respect to this clone: No cognate antigen has been identified for it. One base away there is no much larger clone; base qualities are not given.

CDR1 and CDR2 are drawn from the germline V gene: MNHEY, SVGEGT. Trimming takes 0 bases from V and 4 bases from J, and the germline ends sit 15 bases apart. Including cysteine and phenylalanine, the CDR3 has 16 amino acids. Only the CDR3 portion is preserved as DNA: 48 bases, with reading frame beginning at the first base. The specimen sequenced was peripheral blood. This chain joins TRBV6-2 or TRBV6-3 to TRBJ2-5; perhaps TRBD2 is the D gene, with 6 bases matching. The receptor was derived from a woman in her twenties or thirties with acute or convalescent COVID-19. DNA sequence: TGTGCCAGCAGTTACTCACCCTGGGAGGCGGGAGAGACCCAGTACTTC. This codes for CASSYSPWEAGETQYF.